Listed below are T cell receptor beta chains from one sample, sequenced in a study of blood T cell repertoires in COVID-19. Assay used: immunoSEQ multiplex PCR; TCRdb lists only in-frame clones, some missing. The sample holds under 200,000 clones, 88% seen once. Sequencing used peripheral blood. These receptors were collected from a man in his sixties or seventies with active or convalescent COVID-19. The CDR3 runs from the conserved cysteine through the conserved F or W. A D gene is named only where the DNA matches it firmly. Clone size is not always given. Where it is, it says once, few, many or a class for expanded clones.

clone_size: -; v_call: TRBV4-3; d_call: -; j_call: TRBJ1-6; cdr3_nt: TGCGCCAGCAGCCAAGCCCTAAGGGGTTCACCCCTCCACTTT; cdr3_aa: CASSQALRGSPLHF
clone_size: -; v_call: TRBV7-9; d_call: -; j_call: TRBJ1-4; cdr3_nt: TGTGCCAGCAATAGTCGGGCGGGCTGGAAACTGTTTTTT; cdr3_aa: CASNSRAGWKLFF
clone_size: -; v_call: TRBV5-5; d_call: -; j_call: TRBJ2-2; cdr3_nt: TGTGCCAGCAGCCCTACCCGGGGGAACACCGGGGAGCTGTTTTTT; cdr3_aa: CASSPTRGNTGELFF
clone_size: -; v_call: TRBV5-4; d_call: -; j_call: TRBJ2-2; cdr3_nt: TGTGCCAGCAGCTTGATTGGTGCAGGGAACACCGGGGAGCTGTTTTTT; cdr3_aa: CASSLIGAGNTGELFF
clone_size: -; v_call: TRBV25-1; d_call: TRBD2; j_call: TRBJ2-7; cdr3_nt: TGTGCCAGCAGTGAAGCGGGAGTTCTCCACGAGCAGTACTTC; cdr3_aa: CASSEAGVLHEQYF
clone_size: -; v_call: TRBV19; d_call: TRBD1; j_call: TRBJ1-5; cdr3_nt: TGTGCCAGTAGTATATTAGGACAGGGTCAAAGCAATCAGCCCCAGCATTTT; cdr3_aa: CASSILGQGQSNQPQHF
clone_size: -; v_call: TRBV18; d_call: TRBD1; j_call: TRBJ1-1; cdr3_nt: TGTGCCAGCTCCCAGGGGCAGGGGGCGAGTGGAGCTTTCTTT; cdr3_aa: CASSQGQGASGAFF
clone_size: -; v_call: TRBV19; d_call: TRBD1; j_call: TRBJ1-1; cdr3_nt: TGTGCCAGTAGTAACCGGGACAGGGGGCGTTCGGAACCTGAAGCTTTCTTT; cdr3_aa: CASSNRDRGRSEPEAFF
clone_size: -; v_call: TRBV7-8; d_call: -; j_call: TRBJ1-2; cdr3_nt: TGTGCCAGCAGCCCTCAACAGGGTTGGGGGTATGGCTACACCTTC; cdr3_aa: CASSPQQGWGYGYTF
clone_size: -; v_call: TRBV18; d_call: -; j_call: TRBJ2-1; cdr3_nt: TGTGCCAGCTCACCCTTCTCGGGACAAACCTACAATGAGCAGTTCTTC; cdr3_aa: CASSPFSGQTYNEQFF
clone_size: -; v_call: TRBV6-4; d_call: -; j_call: TRBJ2-3; cdr3_nt: TGTGCCAGCAGTGACTCACGTAGCGCAACAGATACGCAGTATTTT; cdr3_aa: CASSDSRSATDTQYF
clone_size: -; v_call: TRBV6-5; d_call: TRBD2; j_call: TRBJ2-5; cdr3_nt: TGTGCCAGCACACTAGCGGGGCCCCAAGAGACCCAGTACTTC; cdr3_aa: CASTLAGPQETQYF
clone_size: -; v_call: TRBV5-1; d_call: -; j_call: TRBJ1-4; cdr3_nt: TGCGCCAGCAGCGACCTAGGGGCGGTACAGGAAAAACTGTTTTTT; cdr3_aa: CASSDLGAVQEKLFF
clone_size: -; v_call: TRBV20-1; d_call: -; j_call: TRBJ2-3; cdr3_nt: TGCAGTGCTGGGAGAACAGATACGCAGTATTTT; cdr3_aa: CSAGRTDTQYF
clone_size: once; v_call: TRBV19; d_call: TRBD1; j_call: TRBJ1-2; cdr3_nt: TGTGCCAGTAGATCGGACAGGGACTATGGCTACACCTTC; cdr3_aa: CASRSDRDYGYTF
clone_size: -; v_call: TRBV28; d_call: TRBD1; j_call: TRBJ2-7; cdr3_nt: TGTGCCAGCAGCGTAGGACGGGACAGGGTGTTTATCGAGCAGTACTTC; cdr3_aa: CASSVGRDRVFIEQYF
clone_size: few; v_call: TRBV11-2; d_call: -; j_call: TRBJ1-6; cdr3_nt: TGTGCCAGCAGCTTAGGGGGAGTGGTGAGATTTAATTCACCCCTCCACTTT; cdr3_aa: CASSLGGVVRFNSPLHF
clone_size: -; v_call: TRBV28; d_call: TRBD1; j_call: TRBJ1-6; cdr3_nt: TGTGCCAGCACCCCGGGACAGGGTATGTCACCCCTCCACTTT; cdr3_aa: CASTPGQGMSPLHF
clone_size: -; v_call: TRBV5-4; d_call: TRBD2; j_call: TRBJ2-5; cdr3_nt: TGTGCCAGCAGCTTAGCGGGGGGGCAGGAGACCCAGTACTTC; cdr3_aa: CASSLAGGQETQYF
clone_size: -; v_call: TRBV14; d_call: -; j_call: TRBJ2-6; cdr3_nt: TGTGCCAGCAGCCAAGAATTCGGACAGAACTCTGGGGCCAACGTCCTGACTTTC; cdr3_aa: CASSQEFGQNSGANVLTF
clone_size: -; v_call: TRBV28; d_call: TRBD1; j_call: TRBJ1-1; cdr3_nt: TGTGCCAGCAGCCGCGAGACAGGGTTCGGCGCTGAAGCTTTCTTT; cdr3_aa: CASSRETGFGAEAFF
clone_size: few; v_call: TRBV6-2/TRBV6-3; d_call: TRBD1; j_call: TRBJ1-5; cdr3_nt: TGTGCCAGCAGTTACGGGGGACAGTTGGGTCAGCCCCAGCATTTT; cdr3_aa: CASSYGGQLGQPQHF
clone_size: -; v_call: TRBV6-1; d_call: -; j_call: TRBJ2-7; cdr3_nt: TGTGCCAGCAGTGAAAGTGGGCTAGCGTCCTACGAGCAGTACTTC; cdr3_aa: CASSESGLASYEQYF
clone_size: -; v_call: TRBV5-1; d_call: -; j_call: TRBJ1-2; cdr3_nt: TGCGCCAGCAAAGATGCGGGGGCGCTTAACTATGGCTACACCTTC; cdr3_aa: CASKDAGALNYGYTF
clone_size: once; v_call: TRBV28; d_call: -; j_call: TRBJ2-1; cdr3_nt: TGTGCCAGGGTGGGTTTCAGGGAGGTTTTCAGTGAGCAGTTCTTC; cdr3_aa: CARVGFREVFSEQFF
clone_size: -; v_call: TRBV11-2; d_call: -; j_call: TRBJ2-1; cdr3_nt: TGTGCCAGCAGCTCCCCTCGAAGCGGAGTTTACAATGAGCAGTTCTTC; cdr3_aa: CASSSPRSGVYNEQFF
clone_size: -; v_call: TRBV7-9; d_call: TRBD1; j_call: TRBJ2-3; cdr3_nt: TGTGCCAGCAGCTTAGTTGACACAGGGGCCACAGATACGCAGTATTTT; cdr3_aa: CASSLVDTGATDTQYF
clone_size: -; v_call: TRBV28; d_call: -; j_call: TRBJ2-3; cdr3_nt: TGTGCCAGCAGTGCGACAGGACATACGCAGTATTTT; cdr3_aa: CASSATGHTQYF
clone_size: -; v_call: TRBV10-1; d_call: -; j_call: TRBJ1-6; cdr3_nt: TGCGCCAGCAGCCCGGGGGGTGTGAATTCACCCCTCCACTTT; cdr3_aa: CASSPGGVNSPLHF
clone_size: -; v_call: TRBV30; d_call: -; j_call: TRBJ1-1; cdr3_nt: TGTGCCTGGAGTTCTGGCAGACTAAGGGAGAACACTGAAGCTTTCTTT; cdr3_aa: CAWSSGRLRENTEAFF
clone_size: -; v_call: TRBV7-8; d_call: TRBD1; j_call: TRBJ1-5; cdr3_nt: TGTGCCAGCAGCTTAGTCGGGGACAGGGGAAGACAGCCCCAGCATTTT; cdr3_aa: CASSLVGDRGRQPQHF
clone_size: -; v_call: TRBV5-1; d_call: -; j_call: TRBJ2-2; cdr3_nt: TGCGCCAGCAGCTTTACGCAGGGTAACACCGGGGAGCTGTTTTTT; cdr3_aa: CASSFTQGNTGELFF
clone_size: -; v_call: TRBV11-2; d_call: TRBD2; j_call: TRBJ2-1; cdr3_nt: TGTGCCAGCAGCTTAACCCGGTTTCGGAGCGGGGGGGCTAATGAGCAGTTCTTC; cdr3_aa: CASSLTRFRSGGANEQFF
clone_size: -; v_call: TRBV6-5; d_call: -; j_call: TRBJ2-3; cdr3_nt: TGTGCCAGCAGTGACTCATTTGGACTGACAGATACGCAGTATTTT; cdr3_aa: CASSDSFGLTDTQYF
clone_size: once; v_call: TRBV3-1/TRBV3-2; d_call: TRBD2; j_call: TRBJ2-7; cdr3_nt: TGTGCCAGCAGCCAAGGAAGCGGGAACTCCTACGAGCAGTACTTC; cdr3_aa: CASSQGSGNSYEQYF
clone_size: -; v_call: TRBV6-5; d_call: -; j_call: TRBJ1-6; cdr3_nt: TGTGCCAGCAGTACGGCGGGGGGGGACCCCCTCCACTTT; cdr3_aa: CASSTAGGDPLHF
clone_size: -; v_call: TRBV28; d_call: TRBD1; j_call: TRBJ1-6; cdr3_nt: TGTGCCAGCAGTTTAATGGGACAGGTGACTTATAATTCACCCCTCCACTTT; cdr3_aa: CASSLMGQVTYNSPLHF
clone_size: -; v_call: TRBV2; d_call: TRBD1; j_call: TRBJ2-7; cdr3_nt: TGTGCCAGCAGTCGGACAGGCTACGAGCAGTACTTC; cdr3_aa: CASSRTGYEQYF
clone_size: once; v_call: TRBV2; d_call: TRBD2; j_call: TRBJ2-1; cdr3_nt: TGTGCCAGCACGACAGGACTAGCGGACCGCAATGAGCAGTTCTTC; cdr3_aa: CASTTGLADRNEQFF
clone_size: -; v_call: TRBV10-2; d_call: TRBD2; j_call: TRBJ2-7; cdr3_nt: TGCGCCAGCAGGATGACTAGCGGGGGAACCTACGAGCAGTACTTC; cdr3_aa: CASRMTSGGTYEQYF
clone_size: -; v_call: TRBV21-1; d_call: -; j_call: TRBJ1-2; cdr3_nt: TGTGCCAAGGACAGGGAGGGCTATGGCTACACCTTC; cdr3_aa: CAKDREGYGYTF
clone_size: -; v_call: TRBV19; d_call: TRBD2; j_call: TRBJ2-1; cdr3_nt: TGTGCCAGTAGTATAGGGACTAGCTCTTTTCCGTTCTTC; cdr3_aa: CASSIGTSSFPFF
clone_size: -; v_call: TRBV27; d_call: -; j_call: TRBJ1-5; cdr3_nt: TGTGCCAGCAGTTTTGCGGGGTCTCCCTTGGATCAGCCCCAGCATTTT; cdr3_aa: CASSFAGSPLDQPQHF
clone_size: -; v_call: TRBV19; d_call: -; j_call: TRBJ2-7; cdr3_nt: TGTGCCAGTAGTATAGGAGGGGGAGCCTACGAGCAGTACTTC; cdr3_aa: CASSIGGGAYEQYF
clone_size: few; v_call: TRBV28; d_call: -; j_call: TRBJ1-2; cdr3_nt: TGTGCCAGCAGTTTATTGTGGCGCCGCGGGGTTCTTTCGGACTATGGCTACACCTTC; cdr3_aa: CASSLLWRRGVLSDYGYTF
clone_size: -; v_call: TRBV28; d_call: TRBD1; j_call: TRBJ1-3; cdr3_nt: TGTGCCAGCAGTTTAGGGGGACAGGTACAAGGAAACACCATATATTTT; cdr3_aa: CASSLGGQVQGNTIYF